These T cell receptor beta chains were read from a single sample in a study of T-cell memory formation after mild COVID-19. TCRdb ran MiXCR on the 5' RACE reads and lists one entry per CDR3 protein. The table lists approximately 180,000 distinct CDR3 sequences, 16% of them singletons. What was sequenced was PBMCs or a T cell subset sorted from them (not recorded which). These receptors were obtained from an adult woman who had mild COVID-19 (a few samples of this study predate the infection). Cell type and time point are not known. CDR3s include the opening cysteine and the closing phenylalanine or tryptophan. The order of the fields is CDR3 DNA, CDR3 protein, clone size, V gene, CDR3 length, J gene, D gene. D genes are given only for firm matches. Clone size is shown for a subset of rows, as once, few, many or a class of expanded clone.

TGTGCCAGCAGACAGGGCCGGACGGTTGATACGCAGTATTTT,CASRQGRTVDTQYF,few,TRBV6-6,14,TRBJ2-3,-
TGCGCCAGCAGCCGAGACCCGTCTGGCGAGACCCAGTACTTC,CASSRDPSGETQYF,few,TRBV5-1,14,TRBJ2-5,-
TGTGCCAGCAGCGCCTCGACATCCTACGAGCAGTACTTC,CASSASTSYEQYF,-,TRBV12-3/TRBV12-4,13,TRBJ2-7,-
TGTGCCACCAGTGATTCCCAGGGCGACACCGGGGAGCTGTTTTTT,CATSDSQGDTGELFF,-,TRBV24-1,15,TRBJ2-2,-
TGTGCCAGCAGCTCCCGAACCGGTGAGCAGTTCTTC,CASSSRTGEQFF,few,TRBV7-3,12,TRBJ2-1,-
TGTGCCAGCAGAGACTACAGGGTCTCGGAAGCTTTCTTT,CASRDYRVSEAFF,few,TRBV7-3,13,TRBJ1-1,-
TGTGCCAGCAGCCAGACCTATAGCAATCAGCCCCAGCATTTT,CASSQTYSNQPQHF,few,TRBV3-1,14,TRBJ1-5,-
TGCGCCAGCAGGTCTGGGACTAGTCCTAGCACAGATACGCAGTATTTT,CASRSGTSPSTDTQYF,many,TRBV5-1,16,TRBJ2-3,TRBD2
TGCGCCAGCAGCCAATCCCTTAGCGGACTAGAATACAATGAGCAGTTCTTC,CASSQSLSGLEYNEQFF,many,TRBV4-3,17,TRBJ2-1,TRBD2
TGTGCCTGGAGTGGGGGGACTAGCGGGAGAGTTGGGTACAATGAGCAGTTCTTC,CAWSGGTSGRVGYNEQFF,few,TRBV30,18,TRBJ2-1,TRBD2
TGTGCCAGCAGCCTGTATCGCGAGCAGTACTTC,CASSLYREQYF,-,TRBV14,11,TRBJ2-7,-
TGTGCCAGCAGCCTGGGGACAGCCCGAACGGGCGGGGAGCTGTTTTTT,CASSLGTARTGGELFF,many,TRBV12-3/TRBV12-4,16,TRBJ2-2,TRBD1
TGTGCCATCAGTGAGTCTAGCGGGCGCTCCTACGAGCAGTACTTC,CAISESSGRSYEQYF,few,TRBV10-3,15,TRBJ2-7,TRBD2
TGCGCCAGCAGCTCACCCGGGACAGGGCCCTCTGAAGCTTTCTTT,CASSSPGTGPSEAFF,few,TRBV5-1,15,TRBJ1-1,TRBD1
TGTGCCAGCAGATCGTCTGCCGGGTTCTCCGAAATGCAGTTCTTC,CASRSSAGFSEMQFF,-,TRBV6-5,15,TRBJ2-1,-
TGCAGCGTGGGACAGCAGAACACTGAAGCTTTCTTT,CSVGQQNTEAFF,few,TRBV29-1,12,TRBJ1-1,TRBD1
TGCAGTGCCTCCGCCGGGGGAAGCTCCTACAATGAGCAGTTCTTC,CSASAGGSSYNEQFF,-,TRBV20-1,15,TRBJ2-1,-
TGTGCCAGCAGTTTATGGAAGGGCACTGAAGCTTTCTTT,CASSLWKGTEAFF,-,TRBV12-3/TRBV12-4,13,TRBJ1-1,-
TGTGCCAGCTCACCGTTTGACAGTTACGAGCAGTACTTC,CASSPFDSYEQYF,-,TRBV18,13,TRBJ2-7,-
TGCAGTGCTCCCCACCGCGGACAGGGCTTGTTCGACACTGAAGCTTTCTTT,CSAPHRGQGLFDTEAFF,few,TRBV20-1,17,TRBJ1-1,TRBD1
TGTGCCAGCAGCTTAGGAGGGGGCCGGACAGATACGCAGTATTTT,CASSLGGGRTDTQYF,-,TRBV12-3/TRBV12-4,15,TRBJ2-3,-
TGTGCCATTCCGATTGGGCTAGCGGGAGTTAGGGCCACCGGGGAGCTGTTTTTT,CAIPIGLAGVRATGELFF,-,TRBV6-6,18,TRBJ2-2,TRBD2
TGTGCCAGCAGCGCAACCGGGACTAGCTACGAGCAGTACTTC,CASSATGTSYEQYF,many,TRBV5-6,14,TRBJ2-7,TRBD2
TGCGCCAGCAGTTGGGGGGACGTGACTGAAGCTTTCTTT,CASSWGDVTEAFF,-,TRBV5-1,13,TRBJ1-1,-
TGTGCTAGCAGCCCTGTGCTAGCGGGAGCAGATACGCAGTATTTT,CASSPVLAGADTQYF,-,TRBV7-7,15,TRBJ2-3,TRBD2
TGCAGTGCTAGAGTAGGCAGGGGTAACACTGAAGCTTTCTTT,CSARVGRGNTEAFF,-,TRBV20-1,14,TRBJ1-1,-
TGCGCCAGCAGCCAATTTGGGACTAGCGGGGGTTACAATGAGCAGTTCTTC,CASSQFGTSGGYNEQFF,many,TRBV4-3,17,TRBJ2-1,TRBD2
TGTGCCAGCAGCTTGGATCCCGACTCATGGTCTGGGGAGCTGTTTTTT,CASSLDPDSWSGELFF,-,TRBV5-4,16,TRBJ2-2,-
TGTGCCAGCAGCTTGTATCCGGGACAGGGGCAAGAGACCCAGTACTTC,CASSLYPGQGQETQYF,many,TRBV5-6,16,TRBJ2-5,TRBD1
TGTGCCAGCAGTCCTTTGCTCTCGAACACCGGGGAGCTGTTTTTT,CASSPLLSNTGELFF,-,TRBV11-1,15,TRBJ2-2,-
TGTGCCAGCAGCTCACAGGTTAGGGATACGCAGTATTTT,CASSSQVRDTQYF,-,TRBV11-2,13,TRBJ2-3,-